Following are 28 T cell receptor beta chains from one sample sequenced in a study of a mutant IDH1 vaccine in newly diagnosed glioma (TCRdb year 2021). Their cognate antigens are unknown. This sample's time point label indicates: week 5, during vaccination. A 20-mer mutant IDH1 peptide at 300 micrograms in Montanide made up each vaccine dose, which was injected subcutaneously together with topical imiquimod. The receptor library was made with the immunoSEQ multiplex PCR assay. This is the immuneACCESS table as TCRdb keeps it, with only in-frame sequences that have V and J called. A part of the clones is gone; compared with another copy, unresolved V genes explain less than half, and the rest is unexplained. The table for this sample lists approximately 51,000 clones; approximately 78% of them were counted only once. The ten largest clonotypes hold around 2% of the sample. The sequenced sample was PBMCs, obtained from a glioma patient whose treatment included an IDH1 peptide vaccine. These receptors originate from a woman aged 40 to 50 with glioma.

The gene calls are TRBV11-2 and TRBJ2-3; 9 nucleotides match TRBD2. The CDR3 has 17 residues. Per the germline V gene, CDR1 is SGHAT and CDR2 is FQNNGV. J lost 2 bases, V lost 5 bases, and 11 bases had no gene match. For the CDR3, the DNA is TGTGCCAGCAGCCCTTCGCGGGCGGGGGGGAACACAGATACGCAGTATTTT. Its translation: CASSPSRAGGNTDTQYF.

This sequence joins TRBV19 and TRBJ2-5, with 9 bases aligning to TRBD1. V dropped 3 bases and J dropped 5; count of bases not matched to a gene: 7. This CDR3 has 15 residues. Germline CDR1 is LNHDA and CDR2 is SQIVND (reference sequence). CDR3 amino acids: CASSIGTGYWETQYF. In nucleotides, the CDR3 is TGTGCCAGTAGTATCGGGACAGGGTATTGGGAGACCCAGTACTTC.

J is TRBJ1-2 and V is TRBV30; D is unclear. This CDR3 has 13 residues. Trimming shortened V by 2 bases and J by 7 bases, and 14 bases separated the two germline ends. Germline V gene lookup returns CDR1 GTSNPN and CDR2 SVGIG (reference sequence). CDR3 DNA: TGTGCCTGGAGTAATATGCTATGGGGTGGCTACACCTTC. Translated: CAWSNMLWGGYTF.

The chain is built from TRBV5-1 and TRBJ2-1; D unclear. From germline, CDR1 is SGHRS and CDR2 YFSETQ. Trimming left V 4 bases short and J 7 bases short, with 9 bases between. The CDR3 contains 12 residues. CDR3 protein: CASSPPGNEQFF. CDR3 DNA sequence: TGCGCCAGCAGCCCTCCAGGAAATGAGCAGTTCTTC.

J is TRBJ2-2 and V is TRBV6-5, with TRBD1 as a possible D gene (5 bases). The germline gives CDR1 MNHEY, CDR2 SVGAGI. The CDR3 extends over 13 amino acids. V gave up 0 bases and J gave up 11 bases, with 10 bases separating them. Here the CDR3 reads CASSYSGAAELFF. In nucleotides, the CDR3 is TGTGCCAGCAGTTACTCAGGGGCTGCCGAGCTGTTTTTT.

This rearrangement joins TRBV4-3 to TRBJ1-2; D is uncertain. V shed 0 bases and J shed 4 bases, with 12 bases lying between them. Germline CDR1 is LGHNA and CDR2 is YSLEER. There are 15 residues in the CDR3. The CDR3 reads CASSQDRIRFYGYTF. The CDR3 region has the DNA TGCGCCAGCAGCCAAGATCGTATACGCTTCTATGGCTACACCTTC.

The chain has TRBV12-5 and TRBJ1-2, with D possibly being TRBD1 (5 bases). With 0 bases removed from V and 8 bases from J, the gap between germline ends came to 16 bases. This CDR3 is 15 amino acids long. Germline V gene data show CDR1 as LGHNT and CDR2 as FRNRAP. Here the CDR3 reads CASGLVRGPTGGYTF. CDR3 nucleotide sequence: TGTGCTAGTGGTTTGGTACGGGGCCCCACGGGGGGCTACACCTTC.

The CDR3 region has the DNA TGTGCCAGCAGCGTAGGACAGGGCGGCGAGCAGTACTTC. It translates to CASSVGQGGEQYF. The gene calls are TRBV9 and TRBJ2-7, with 7 bases fitting TRBD1. The germline gives CDR1 SGDLS, CDR2 YYNGEE. V dropped 0 bases and J dropped 6; count of bases not matched to a gene: 3. The CDR3 extends over 13 amino acids.

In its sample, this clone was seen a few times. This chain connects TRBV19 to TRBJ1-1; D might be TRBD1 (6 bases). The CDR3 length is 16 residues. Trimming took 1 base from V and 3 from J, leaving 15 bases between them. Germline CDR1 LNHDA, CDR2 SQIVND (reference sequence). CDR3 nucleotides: TGTGCCAGTAGTATAGGGATCAGGGGTCTTGACACTGAAGCTTTCTTT. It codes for CASSIGIRGLDTEAFF.

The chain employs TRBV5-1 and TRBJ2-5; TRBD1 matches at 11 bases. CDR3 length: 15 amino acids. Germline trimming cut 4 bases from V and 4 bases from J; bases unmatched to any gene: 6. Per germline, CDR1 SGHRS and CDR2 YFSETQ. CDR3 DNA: TGCGCCAGCAGCCTCATAGGGACAGGGGGAGAGACCCAGTACTTC. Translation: CASSLIGTGGETQYF. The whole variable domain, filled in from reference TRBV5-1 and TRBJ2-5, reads KAGVTQTPRYLIKTRGQQVTLSCSPISGHRSVSWYQQTPGQGLQFLFEYFSETQRNKGNFPGRFSGRQFSNSRSEMNVSTLELGDSALYLCASSLIGTGGETQYFGPGTRLLVL.

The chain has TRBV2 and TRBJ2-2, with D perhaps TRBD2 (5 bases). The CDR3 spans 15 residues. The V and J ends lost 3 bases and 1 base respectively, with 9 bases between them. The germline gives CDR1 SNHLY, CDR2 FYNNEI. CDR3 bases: TGTGCCAGCAGTGATGGTAGCGTGAACACCGGGGAGCTGTTTTTT. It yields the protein CASSDGSVNTGELFF.

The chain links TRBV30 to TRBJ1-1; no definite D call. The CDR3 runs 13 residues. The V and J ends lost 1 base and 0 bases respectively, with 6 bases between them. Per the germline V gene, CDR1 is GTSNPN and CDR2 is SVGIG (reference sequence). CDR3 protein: CAWSDGMNTEAFF. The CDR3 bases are TGTGCCTGGAGTGATGGGATGAACACTGAAGCTTTCTTT.

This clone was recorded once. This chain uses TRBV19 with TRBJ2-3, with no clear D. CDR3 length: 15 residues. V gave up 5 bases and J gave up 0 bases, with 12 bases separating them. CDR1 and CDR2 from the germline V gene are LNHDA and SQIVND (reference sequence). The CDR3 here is CASSRSGFSTDTQYF. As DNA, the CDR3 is TGTGCCAGTAGTCGGTCTGGGTTTAGCACAGATACGCAGTATTTT.

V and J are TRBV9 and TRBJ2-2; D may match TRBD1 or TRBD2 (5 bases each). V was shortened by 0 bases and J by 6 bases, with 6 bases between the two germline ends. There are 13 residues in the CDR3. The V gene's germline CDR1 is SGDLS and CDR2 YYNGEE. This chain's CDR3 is CASSVGGAGELFF. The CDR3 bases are TGTGCCAGCAGCGTAGGAGGGGCCGGGGAGCTGTTTTTT.

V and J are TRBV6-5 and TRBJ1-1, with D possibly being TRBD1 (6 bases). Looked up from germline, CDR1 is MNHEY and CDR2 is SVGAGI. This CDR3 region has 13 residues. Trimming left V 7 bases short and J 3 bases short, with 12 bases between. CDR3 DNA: TGTGCCAGCAAGGGGGGCGCGCACACTGAAGCTTTCTTT. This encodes CASKGGAHTEAFF.

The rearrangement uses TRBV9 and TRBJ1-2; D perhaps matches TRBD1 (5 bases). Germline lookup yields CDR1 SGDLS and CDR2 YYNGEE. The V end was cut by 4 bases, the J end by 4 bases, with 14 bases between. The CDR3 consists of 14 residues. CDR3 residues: CASSPGRDLYGYTF. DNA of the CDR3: TGTGCCAGCAGCCCGGGCCGGGACCTCTATGGCTACACCTTC.

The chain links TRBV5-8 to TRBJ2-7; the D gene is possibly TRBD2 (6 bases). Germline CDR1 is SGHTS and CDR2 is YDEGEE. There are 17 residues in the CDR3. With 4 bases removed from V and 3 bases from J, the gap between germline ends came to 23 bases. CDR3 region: CASSPNGWRETLYEQYF. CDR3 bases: TGTGCCAGCAGCCCGAATGGGTGGAGGGAGACCCTCTACGAGCAGTACTTC.

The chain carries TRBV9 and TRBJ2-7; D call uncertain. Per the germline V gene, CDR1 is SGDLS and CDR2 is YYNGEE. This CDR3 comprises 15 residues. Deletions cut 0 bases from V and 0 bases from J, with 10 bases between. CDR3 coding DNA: TGTGCCAGCAGCGTAGGGTGGGGAAGCTCCTACGAGCAGTACTTC. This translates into CASSVGWGSSYEQYF.

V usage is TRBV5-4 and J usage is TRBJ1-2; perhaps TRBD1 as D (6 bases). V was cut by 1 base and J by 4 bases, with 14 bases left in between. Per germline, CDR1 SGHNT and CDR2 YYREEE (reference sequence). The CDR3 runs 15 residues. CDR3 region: CASSLKGGASYGYTF. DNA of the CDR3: TGTGCCAGCAGCTTGAAGGGGGGCGCATCCTATGGCTACACCTTC.

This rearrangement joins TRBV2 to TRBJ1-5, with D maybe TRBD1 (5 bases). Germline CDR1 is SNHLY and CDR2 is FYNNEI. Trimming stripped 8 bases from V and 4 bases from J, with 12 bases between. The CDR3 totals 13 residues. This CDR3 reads CASERGGNQPQHF. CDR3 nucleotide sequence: TGTGCCAGCGAGCGGGGGGGAAATCAGCCCCAGCATTTT.

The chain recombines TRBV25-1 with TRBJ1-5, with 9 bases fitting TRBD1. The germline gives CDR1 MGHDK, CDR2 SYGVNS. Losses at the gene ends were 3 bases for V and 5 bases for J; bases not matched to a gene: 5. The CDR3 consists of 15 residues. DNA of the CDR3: TGTGCCAGCAGTGACGGGACAGGGATCGATCAGCCCCAGCATTTT. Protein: CASSDGTGIDQPQHF.

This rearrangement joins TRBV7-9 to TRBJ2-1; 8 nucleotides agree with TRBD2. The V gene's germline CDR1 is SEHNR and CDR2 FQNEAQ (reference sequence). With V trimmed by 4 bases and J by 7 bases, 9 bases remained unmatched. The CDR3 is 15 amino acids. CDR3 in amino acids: CASSSFRGGRNEQFF. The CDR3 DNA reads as TGTGCCAGCAGCTCCTTCCGGGGGGGTAGGAATGAGCAGTTCTTC.

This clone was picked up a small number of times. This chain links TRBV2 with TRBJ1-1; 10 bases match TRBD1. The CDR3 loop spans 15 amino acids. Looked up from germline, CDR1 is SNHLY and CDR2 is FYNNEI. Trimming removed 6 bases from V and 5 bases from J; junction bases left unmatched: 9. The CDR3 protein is CASSHSGQGGTEAFF. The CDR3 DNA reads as TGTGCCAGCAGCCATTCCGGACAGGGGGGTACTGAAGCTTTCTTT.

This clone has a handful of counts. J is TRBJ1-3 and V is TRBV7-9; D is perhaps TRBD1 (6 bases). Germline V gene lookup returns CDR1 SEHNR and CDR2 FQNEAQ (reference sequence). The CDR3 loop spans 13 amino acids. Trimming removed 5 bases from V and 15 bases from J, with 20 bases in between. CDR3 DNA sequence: TGTGCCAGCAGCGCCAGGGGAGCAATGGTCGGATATTTT. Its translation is CASSARGAMVGYF.

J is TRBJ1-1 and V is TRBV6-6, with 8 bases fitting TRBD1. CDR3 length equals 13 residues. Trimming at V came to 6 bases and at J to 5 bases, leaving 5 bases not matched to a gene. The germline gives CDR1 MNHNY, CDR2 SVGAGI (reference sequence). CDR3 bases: TGTGCCAGCAGCTCAGGGGGCCGGACTGAAGCTTTCTTT. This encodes CASSSGGRTEAFF.

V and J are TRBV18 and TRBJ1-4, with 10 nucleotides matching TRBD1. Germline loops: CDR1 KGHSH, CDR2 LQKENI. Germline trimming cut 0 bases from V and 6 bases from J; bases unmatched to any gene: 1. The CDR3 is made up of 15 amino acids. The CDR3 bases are TGTGCCAGCTCACCACCGGGACAGGGGTATGAAAAACTGTTTTTT. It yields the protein CASSPPGQGYEKLFF.

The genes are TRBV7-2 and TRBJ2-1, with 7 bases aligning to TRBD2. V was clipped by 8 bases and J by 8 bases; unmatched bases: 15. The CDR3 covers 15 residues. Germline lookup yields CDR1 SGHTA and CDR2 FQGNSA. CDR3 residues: CASSSGVGGLHEQFF. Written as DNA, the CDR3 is TGTGCCAGCTCCTCCGGGGTGGGGGGGTTGCATGAGCAGTTCTTC. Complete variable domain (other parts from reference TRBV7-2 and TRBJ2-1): GAGVSQSPSNKVTEKGKDVELRCDPISGHTALYWYRQSLGQGLEFLIYFQGNSAPDKSGLPSDRFSAERTGGSVSTLTIQRTQQEDSAVYLCASSSGVGGLHEQFFGPGTRLTVL.

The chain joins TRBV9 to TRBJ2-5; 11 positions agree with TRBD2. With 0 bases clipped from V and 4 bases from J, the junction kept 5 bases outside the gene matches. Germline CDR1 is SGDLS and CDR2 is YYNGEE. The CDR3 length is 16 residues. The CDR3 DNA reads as TGTGCCAGCAGCGTAGCTAGCGGGGGGCCGGTAGAGACCCAGTACTTC. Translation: CASSVASGGPVETQYF.